The TCR beta chain described here comes from a study of CD8+CD57+ T cells in acquired aplastic anemia. This CDR3 is 15 amino acids long. From germline, CDR1 is SGHTA and CDR2 FQGTGA. Genomic DNA provided the template from which TCR beta VDJ and CDR3 profiles were obtained. TCRdb itself ran the reads through MiXCR, one entry per CDR3 protein. Here the sample spans around 170,000 distinct CDR3 sequences, approximately 48% being singletons. It was patients with CD8+CD57+ cell expansion by flow cytometry who were chosen for sequencing. Comments on this clonotype: Germline is not matched at one junction end, which may reflect a read error.

Sequencing was done on a sample of sorted CD4+, CD8+, or CD8+CD57+ T cells (not recorded which) from PBMCs. The V call is TRBV7-3, the J call TRBJ1-2; TRBD1 agrees at 7 bases. The source is a human donor with aplastic anemia. The CDR3 here is CASSLTGTDIYGYTF. DNA of the CDR3: TGTGCCAGCAGCCTAACCGGGACAGACATCTATGGCTACACCTTC. Variable domain in full (rest from reference TRBV7-3 and TRBJ1-2): GAGVSQTPSNKVTEKGKYVELRCDPISGHTALYWYRQSLGQGPEFLIYFQGTGAADDSGLPNDRFFAVRPEGSVSTLKIQRTERGDSAVYLCASSLTGTDIYGYTFGSGTRLTVV.